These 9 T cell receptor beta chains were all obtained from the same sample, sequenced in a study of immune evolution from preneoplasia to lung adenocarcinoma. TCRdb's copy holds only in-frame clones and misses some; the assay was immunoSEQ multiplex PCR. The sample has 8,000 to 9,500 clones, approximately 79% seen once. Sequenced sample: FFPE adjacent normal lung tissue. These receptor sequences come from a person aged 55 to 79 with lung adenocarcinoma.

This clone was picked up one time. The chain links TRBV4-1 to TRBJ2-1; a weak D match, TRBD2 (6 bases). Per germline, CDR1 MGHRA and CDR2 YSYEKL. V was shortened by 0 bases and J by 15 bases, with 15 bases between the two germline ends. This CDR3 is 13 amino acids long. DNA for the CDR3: TGCGCCAGCAGCCAAGATTTAACGGGAGCCCCGTTCTTC. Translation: CASSQDLTGAPFF.

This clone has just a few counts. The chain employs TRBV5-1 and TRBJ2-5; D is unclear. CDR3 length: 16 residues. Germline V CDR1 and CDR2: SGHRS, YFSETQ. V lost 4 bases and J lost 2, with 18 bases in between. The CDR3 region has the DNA TGCGCCAGCAGCGCCGACTCGGCGAGGATACAAGAGACCCAGTACTTC. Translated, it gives CASSADSARIQETQYF. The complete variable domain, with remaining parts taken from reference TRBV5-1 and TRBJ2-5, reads KAGVTQTPRYLIKTRGQQVTLSCSPISGHRSVSWYQQTPGQGLQFLFEYFSETQRNKGNFPGRFSGRQFSNSRSEMNVSTLELGDSALYLCASSADSARIQETQYFGPGTRLLVL.

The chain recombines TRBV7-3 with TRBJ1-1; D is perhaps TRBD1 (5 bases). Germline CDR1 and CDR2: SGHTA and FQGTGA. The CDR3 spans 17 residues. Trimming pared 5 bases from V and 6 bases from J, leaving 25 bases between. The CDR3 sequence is CASSHSPRGIRSAEAFF. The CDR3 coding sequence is TGTGCCAGCAGCCATTCTCCCCGGGGGATAAGGTCGGCTGAAGCTTTCTTT.

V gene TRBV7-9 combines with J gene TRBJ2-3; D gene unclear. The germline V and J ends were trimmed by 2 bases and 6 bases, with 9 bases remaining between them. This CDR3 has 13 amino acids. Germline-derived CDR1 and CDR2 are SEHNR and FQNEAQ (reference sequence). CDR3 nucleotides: TGTGCCAGCAGCTTAAACCTCGGGGATACGCAGTATTTT. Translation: CASSLNLGDTQYF.

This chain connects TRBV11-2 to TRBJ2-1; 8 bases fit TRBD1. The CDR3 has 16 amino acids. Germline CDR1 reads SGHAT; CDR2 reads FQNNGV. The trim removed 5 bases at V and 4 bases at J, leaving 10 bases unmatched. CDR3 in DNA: TGTGCCAGCAGCCGAACCGGGACAGGAGGATACAATGAGCAGTTCTTC. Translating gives CASSRTGTGGYNEQFF.

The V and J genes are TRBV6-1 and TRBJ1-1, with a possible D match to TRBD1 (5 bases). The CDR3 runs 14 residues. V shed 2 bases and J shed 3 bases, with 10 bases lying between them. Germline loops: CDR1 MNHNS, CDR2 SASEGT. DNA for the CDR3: TGTGCCAGCAGTGAAATGGGGGAGCACACTGAAGCTTTCTTT. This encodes CASSEMGEHTEAFF.

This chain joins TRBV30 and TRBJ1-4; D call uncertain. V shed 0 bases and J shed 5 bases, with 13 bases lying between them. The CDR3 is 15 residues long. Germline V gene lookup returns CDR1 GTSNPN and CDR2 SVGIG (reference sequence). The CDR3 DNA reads TGTGCCTGGAGTGTTTCAGGAAGTTCAAATGAAAAACTGTTTTTT. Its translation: CAWSVSGSSNEKLFF.

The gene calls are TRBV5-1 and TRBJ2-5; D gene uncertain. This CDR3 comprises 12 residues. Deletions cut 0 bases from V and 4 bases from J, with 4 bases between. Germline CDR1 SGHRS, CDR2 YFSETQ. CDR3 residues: CASSLVGETQYF. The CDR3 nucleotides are TGCGCCAGCAGCTTGGTAGGAGAGACCCAGTACTTC.

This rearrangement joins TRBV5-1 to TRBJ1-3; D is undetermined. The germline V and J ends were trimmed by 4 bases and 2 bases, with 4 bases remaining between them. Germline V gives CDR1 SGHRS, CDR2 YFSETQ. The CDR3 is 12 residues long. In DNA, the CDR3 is TGCGCCAGCAGCCAACCTGGAAACACCATATATTTT. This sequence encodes CASSQPGNTIYF.